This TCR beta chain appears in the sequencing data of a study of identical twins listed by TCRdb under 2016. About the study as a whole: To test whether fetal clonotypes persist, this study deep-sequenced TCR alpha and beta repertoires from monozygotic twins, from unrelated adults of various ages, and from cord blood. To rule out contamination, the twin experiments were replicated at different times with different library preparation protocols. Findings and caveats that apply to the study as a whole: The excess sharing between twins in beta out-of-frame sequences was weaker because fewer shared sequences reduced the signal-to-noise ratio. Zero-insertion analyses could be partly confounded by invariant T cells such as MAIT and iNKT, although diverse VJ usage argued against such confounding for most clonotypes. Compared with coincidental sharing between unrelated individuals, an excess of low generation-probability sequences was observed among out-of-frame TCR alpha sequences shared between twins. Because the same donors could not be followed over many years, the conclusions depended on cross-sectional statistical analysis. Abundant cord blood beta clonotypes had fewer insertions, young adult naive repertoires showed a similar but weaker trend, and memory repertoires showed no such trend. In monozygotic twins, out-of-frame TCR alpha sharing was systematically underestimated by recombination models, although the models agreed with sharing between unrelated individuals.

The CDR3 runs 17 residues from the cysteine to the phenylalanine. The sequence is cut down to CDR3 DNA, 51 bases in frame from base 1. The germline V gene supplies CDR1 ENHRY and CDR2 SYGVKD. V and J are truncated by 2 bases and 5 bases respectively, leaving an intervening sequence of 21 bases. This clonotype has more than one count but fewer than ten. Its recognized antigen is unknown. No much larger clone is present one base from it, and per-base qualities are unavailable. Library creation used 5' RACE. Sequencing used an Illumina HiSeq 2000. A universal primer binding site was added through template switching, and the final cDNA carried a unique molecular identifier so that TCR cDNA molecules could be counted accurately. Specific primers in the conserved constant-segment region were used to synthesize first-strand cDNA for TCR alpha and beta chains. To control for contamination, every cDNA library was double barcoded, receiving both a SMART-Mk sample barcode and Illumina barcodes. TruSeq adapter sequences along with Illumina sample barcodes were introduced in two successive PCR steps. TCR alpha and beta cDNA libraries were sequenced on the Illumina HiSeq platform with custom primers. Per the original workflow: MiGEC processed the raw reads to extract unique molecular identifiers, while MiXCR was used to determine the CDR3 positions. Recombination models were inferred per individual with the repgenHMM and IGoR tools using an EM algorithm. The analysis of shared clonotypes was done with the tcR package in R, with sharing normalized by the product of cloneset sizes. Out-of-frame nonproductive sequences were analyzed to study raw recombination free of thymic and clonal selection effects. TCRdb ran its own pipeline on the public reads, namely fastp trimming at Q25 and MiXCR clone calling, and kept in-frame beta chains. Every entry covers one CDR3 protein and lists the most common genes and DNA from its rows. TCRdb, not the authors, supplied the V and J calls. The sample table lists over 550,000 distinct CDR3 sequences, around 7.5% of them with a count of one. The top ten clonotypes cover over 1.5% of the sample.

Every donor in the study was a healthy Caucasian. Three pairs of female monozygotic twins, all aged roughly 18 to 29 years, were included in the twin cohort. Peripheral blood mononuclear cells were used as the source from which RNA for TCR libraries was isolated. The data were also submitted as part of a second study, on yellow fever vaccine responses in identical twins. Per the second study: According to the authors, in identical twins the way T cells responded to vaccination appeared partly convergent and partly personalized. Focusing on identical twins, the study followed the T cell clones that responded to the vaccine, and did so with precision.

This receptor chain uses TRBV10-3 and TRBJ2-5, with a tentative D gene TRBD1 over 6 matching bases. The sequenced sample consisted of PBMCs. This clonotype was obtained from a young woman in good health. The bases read TGTGCCATCAGTGAGCCACCGGGACACCAAACAAGGGAGACCCAGTACTTC. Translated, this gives CAISEPPGHQTRETQYF.